Listed below are T cell receptor beta chains from one sample, sequenced in a study of response to subunit inactivated influenza vaccine. TCRdb used MiXCR to reprocess the RT-PCR reads, holding one entry per CDR3 protein. In the table there are 700,000 to 800,000 distinct CDR3 sequences, roughly 18% of which are singletons. Sequencing used PBMCs from blood, obtained about 5 days after vaccination. These receptors came from a man aged 50 to 60 who received an inactivated influenza vaccine. CDR3s include the opening cysteine and the closing phenylalanine or tryptophan. Each record gives: J gene, V gene, clone size, D gene, CDR3 DNA, CDR3 protein. A D gene is named only where the DNA matches it firmly. Where a row states a size, it is once, few, many or the class of an expanded clone; other rows omit it.

TRBJ1-1 | TRBV6-1 | . | . | TGTGCCAGCAGTGAAGTGGGCAGAGAAGCTTTCTTT | CASSEVGREAFF
TRBJ1-2 | TRBV2 | once | TRBD1 | TGTGCCAGCAGTGAATCCGGGACAGGTTTCTATGGCTACACCTTC | CASSESGTGFYGYTF
TRBJ2-1 | TRBV27 | few | . | TGTGCCAGCACCGCGACCATGGCTATGGGGGAGCAGTTCTTC | CASTATMAMGEQFF
TRBJ2-5 | TRBV20-1 | few | . | TGCAGTGCTAGAGAAGTGTACCAAGAGACCCAGTACTTC | CSAREVYQETQYF
TRBJ1-6 | TRBV4-1 | once | . | TGCGCCAGCAGCCAACAGGGCTCCGTCGCGGGTTCACCCCTCCACTTT | CASSQQGSVAGSPLHF
TRBJ2-7 | TRBV5-1 | few | TRBD1 | TGCGCCAGCAGCTTGTCCCCGGGACAGGGGGCGCGGGAGCAGTACTTC | CASSLSPGQGAREQYF
TRBJ1-6 | TRBV12-3/TRBV12-4 | . | . | TGTGCCAGCAGTTCACAGGGAAGGTCACCCCTCCACTTT | CASSSQGRSPLHF
TRBJ2-5 | TRBV5-1 | . | . | TGCGCCAGCAGCTTATCTCCACACATCCAGGAAGAGACCCAGTACTTC | CASSLSPHIQEETQYF
TRBJ2-5 | TRBV6-2/TRBV6-3 | . | . | TGTGCCAGCAGTTCGAGCAGGGGATATGGCGAGACCCAGTACTTC | CASSSSRGYGETQYF
TRBJ2-1 | TRBV5-1 | few | TRBD2 | TGCGCCAGCAGCTGGCGTGGGAGCGGGAGCTACAATGAGCAGTTCTTC | CASSWRGSGSYNEQFF
TRBJ2-3 | TRBV6-2/TRBV6-3 | . | TRBD2 | TGTGCCAGCAGTTACCAGATAGCGGGAGTTGGAGATACGCAGTATTTT | CASSYQIAGVGDTQYF
TRBJ1-1 | TRBV7-9 | few | TRBD1 | TGTGCCACCGTAGGACAGGGGGCGCACACTGAAGCTTTCTTT | CATVGQGAHTEAFF
TRBJ2-3 | TRBV7-9 | . | . | TGTGCCAGCAGCTTTGTTAGCGGTCCCACAGATACGCAGTATTTT | CASSFVSGPTDTQYF
TRBJ2-7 | TRBV20-1 | many | TRBD1 | TGCAGCCCGGGACAGGGTATCTCCTACGAGCAGTACTTC | CSPGQGISYEQYF
TRBJ2-3 | TRBV9 | . | . | TGTGCCAGCAGCGTAGGTCTCTACACAGATACGCAGTATTTT | CASSVGLYTDTQYF
TRBJ2-2 | TRBV7-9 | many | TRBD1 | TGTGCCAGCAGCTACAGGGGGTTCGAGGAGCTGTTTTTT | CASSYRGFEELFF
TRBJ1-1 | TRBV5-1 | many | . | TGCGCCAGCAGCCCCCCGGGACGCTACACTGAAGCTTTCTTT | CASSPPGRYTEAFF
TRBJ2-3 | TRBV29-1 | few | . | TGCAGCGTTGAAAGGGGGGCTGATACGCAGTATTTT | CSVERGADTQYF
TRBJ2-7 | TRBV7-2 | few | . | TGTGCCAGCAGCCTAGGGCGGCCAAAGAGCTCCTACGAGCAGTACTTC | CASSLGRPKSSYEQYF
TRBJ1-3 | TRBV7-9 | . | TRBD1 | TGTGCCAGCAGCGGGTCCCGGGACAGGGGTTCTGGAAACACCATATATTTT | CASSGSRDRGSGNTIYF
TRBJ2-3 | TRBV7-9 | few | . | TGTGCCAGCAGCGGAGGGACTCCGTCGGATACGCAGTATTTT | CASSGGTPSDTQYF
TRBJ2-1 | TRBV28 | . | . | TGTGCCAGCAACGACCCTGGTTGGAATGAGCAGTTCTTC | CASNDPGWNEQFF
TRBJ2-5 | TRBV28 | . | TRBD1 | TGTGCCAGCAGTTCGACAGGGGGCTGGATGGAGACCCAGTACTTC | CASSSTGGWMETQYF